This T cell receptor beta chain stems from a study of T cell changes during pregnancy in multiple sclerosis. Profiling relied on immunoSEQ multiplex PCR, and the TCRdb table lists in-frame clones only, not all of them. The data show around 40,000 clones, about nine tenths seen once. CDR1 LNHDA and CDR2 SQIVND come from the germline V gene (reference sequence). CDR3 length: 13 amino acids. Deletions cut 3 bases from V and 4 bases from J, with 7 bases between. This receptor was taken from a female donor in good health, enrolled as a control in a pregnancy study. The genes are TRBV19 and TRBJ1-5; D unclear. Sequencing used CD4+ T cells from peripheral blood mononuclear cells, obtained after pregnancy. The CDR3: CASSIQKNQPQHF. The CDR3 nucleotides read TGTGCCAGTAGTATTCAGAAAAATCAGCCCCAGCATTTT.